This T cell receptor (beta chain) originates from a study of T cell repertoires in cytomegalovirus infection. The germline CDR1 and CDR2 sequences are SEHNR and FQNEAQ (reference sequence). J gave up 6 bases and V 0 bases, and 5 bases lay outside the gene matches. The CDR3 contains 14 residues. TCRdb itself ran the reads through MiXCR, one entry per CDR3 protein. The sample shows around 800,000 distinct CDR3 sequences, 30% to 35% of them seen only once. In its sample, this clonotype was seen a few times. Its antigen is undetermined. The specimen comprised cultured CD8+ T cells from PBMCs, sampled from culture after CMV antigen stimulation. V is TRBV7-9 and J is TRBJ2-7; 7 positions agree with TRBD2. The clonotype was recovered from a human donor in good health (CMV status not recorded). Some clones in this sample may be carry-over from other donors' samples. The CDR3 spells CASSLAGGNIEQYF. In DNA, the CDR3 is TGTGCCAGCAGCTTAGCGGGGGGGAACATCGAGCAGTACTTC.